The clone carrying this T cell receptor beta chain was counted a few times. Its antigen is undetermined. Time point reported: healthy volunteer bleed at 2 weeks. From whole blood left unfractionated, total RNA was extracted. The entry originates in a study of human T cells and chemical hapten exposure. Overall study context: Slight volume differences across pooled libraries mainly accounted for varying per-sample TCR yields. Study-level points and caveats: The number of TCRs above 1 in 1000 frequency did not change after DPC sensitization.

Between the trimmed V and J ends, which lost 3 bases and 8 bases, there was a span of 10 bases. This CDR3 contains 13 residues. Unique molecular identifiers were linked by the library to individual cDNA molecules. Original data processing: There were a median of around 96,000 TCRs per sample, with a range from about 20,000 to 700,000. In TCRdb, the RACE reads were re-called with MiXCR into one record per CDR3 protein. These V and J calls derive from TCRdb rather than the authors' analysis. Of around 130,000 distinct CDR3 sequences listed, approximately 9% are singletons. Sample: whole blood. The TCR was taken from a male donor in good health. Some clones in this sample may be carry-over from other donors' samples. The chain joins TRBV12-3 or TRBV12-4 to TRBJ1-4, with a tentative D call TRBD1 (5 bases). CDR3 nucleotide sequence: TGTGCCAGCAGTTTGGCAGGGATCGAAAAACTGTTTTTT. It specifies CASSLAGIEKLFF.